Here is one TCR beta chain with its context. Antigen unknown. The record originates from a study of cytotoxic CD8 clonotypes in ibrutinib-treated CLL. Study background: Enrolment comprised over ten relapsed/refractory and over 14 treatment-naive patients; 17 were IGHV unmutated. Overall, about 25 responses were partial and 2 complete; following median about 70 months, roughly 14 patients stayed remitted and around twelve progressed. Response specimens were obtained following a median treatment duration of approximately 12 months, with a range of 6 to 36. Findings and caveats of the study: Age-matched healthy donor levels were exceeded by baseline clonality, which tracked circulating CD8+ T-cell counts.

Sequenced by immunoSEQ multiplex PCR; TCRdb stores in-frame clones only, minus some. The sample records about 160,000 clones, 88% being singletons. The CDR3 has 17 amino acids. Germline trimming cut 4 bases from V and 3 bases from J; bases unmatched to any gene: 14. CDR1 and CDR2 from the germline V gene are LNHDA and SQIVND (reference sequence). The sequencing here drew on PBMCs, taken at disease progression, from a patient treated with ibrutinib. The receptor's source is a human donor with chronic lymphocytic leukemia. The V call is TRBV19, the J call TRBJ2-7, with 8 positions matching TRBD1. CDR3 sequence reads: CASSTSPGQVLNYEQYF. CDR3 in DNA: TGTGCCAGTAGTACCTCTCCGGGACAGGTTTTGAACTACGAGCAGTACTTC.